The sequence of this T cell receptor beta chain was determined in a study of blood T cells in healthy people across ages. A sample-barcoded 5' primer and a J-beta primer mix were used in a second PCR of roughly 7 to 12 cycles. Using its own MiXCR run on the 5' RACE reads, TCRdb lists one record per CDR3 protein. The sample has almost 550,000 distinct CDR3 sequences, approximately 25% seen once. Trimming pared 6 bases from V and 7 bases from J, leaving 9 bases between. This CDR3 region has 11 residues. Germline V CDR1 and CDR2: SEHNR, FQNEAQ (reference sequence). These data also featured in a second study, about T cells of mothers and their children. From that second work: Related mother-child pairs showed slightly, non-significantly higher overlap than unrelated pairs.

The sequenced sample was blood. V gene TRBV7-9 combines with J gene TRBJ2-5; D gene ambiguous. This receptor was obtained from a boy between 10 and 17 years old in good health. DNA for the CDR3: TGTGCCAGCAGAAATTTTGGGACCCAGTACTTC. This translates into CASRNFGTQYF.